The 4 T cell receptor beta chains reported below all come from one sample, sequenced in a study of blood T cell repertoires in COVID-19. TCRdb's copy holds only in-frame clones and misses some; the assay was immunoSEQ multiplex PCR. The sample includes roughly 120,000 clones, 85% of them seen just once. The sequenced material came from peripheral blood. The receptors derive from a human donor in a cohort sampled during active COVID-19.

The J gene is TRBJ2-3, the V gene TRBV7-2, with D unclear. Trimming shortened V by 2 bases and J by 4 bases, and 10 bases separated the two germline ends. This CDR3 has 14 amino acids. The germline CDR1 and CDR2 sequences are SGHTA and FQGNSA. This CDR3 is CASSLQPRPDTQYF. CDR3 DNA sequence: TGTGCCAGCAGCTTACAACCTAGACCAGATACGCAGTATTTT. The whole variable domain, remainder taken from reference TRBV7-2 and TRBJ2-3, is GAGVSQSPSNKVTEKGKDVELRCDPISGHTALYWYRQSLGQGLEFLIYFQGNSAPDKSGLPSDRFSAERTGGSVSTLTIQRTQQEDSAVYLCASSLQPRPDTQYFGPGTRLTVL.

This chain uses TRBV15 with TRBJ2-1, with 13 bases identical to TRBD2. From germline, CDR1 is LNHNV and CDR2 YYDKDF (reference sequence). Unmatched junction bases numbered 8, after V lost 1 base and J lost 8 bases. This CDR3 is built from 17 residues. CDR3 sequence (DNA): TGTGCCACCAGCAGAGGGGGACTAGCGGGATCAGGAGATGAGCAGTTCTTC. This encodes CATSRGGLAGSGDEQFF. Full variable domain (rest looked up from reference TRBV15 and TRBJ2-1): DAMVIQNPRYQVTQFGKPVTLSCSQTLNHNVMYWYQQKSSQAPKLLFHYYDKDFNNEADTPDNFQSRRPNTSFCFLDIRSPGLGDTAMYLCATSRGGLAGSGDEQFFGPGTRLTVL.

V usage is TRBV12-5 and J usage is TRBJ1-2; 11 bases fit TRBD1. The CDR3 loop spans 15 amino acids. The V and J ends lost 11 bases and 8 bases, in that order; junction bases with no gene match: 16. The germline V gene has CDR1 LGHNT and CDR2 FRNRAP. The CDR3 here is CAETVPLGQGEGYTF. The CDR3 DNA reads TGTGCTGAAACCGTTCCGTTGGGACAGGGGGAAGGCTACACCTTC.

This sequence joins TRBV7-6 and TRBJ1-3; perhaps TRBD1 as D (5 bases). Germline-derived CDR1 and CDR2 are SGHVS and FNYEAQ. The CDR3 spans 17 residues. Deletions cut 3 bases from V and 0 bases from J, with 15 bases between. The CDR3 loop is CASSFRARAFSGNTIYF. DNA of the CDR3: TGTGCCAGCAGCTTCCGGGCCAGGGCTTTCTCTGGAAACACCATATATTTT.